The T cell receptor (beta chain) described here comes from a study of T cells in women clearing cervical HPV infection (dated by TCRdb to the late 2010s). Study-level background: The cases were some 25 women with histologically confirmed HPV16-related CIN3 or worse, and 2 of these cases were invasive cancers. As quality controls, five blinded duplicates were added to each group, bringing the total to approximately 60 samples made up of around 50 participants and some ten replicates. Since only a few of the women had HLA typing available, the possibility that HLA type was acting as a confounder could not be ruled out. The 25 controls were women who cleared a single incident HPV16 infection within 12 months without developing precancer or cancer. The parent cohort enrolled about 10,000 women aged 18 or older in Guanacaste, Costa Rica, during about 1992 to 1994 and followed them for approximately 7 years. Cases and controls were matched on year of sample collection and on age within five years. Median age was about 35 years in cases versus approximately 37 in controls, and baseline characteristics did not differ significantly. This exploratory proof-of-principle case-control study, nested within the Guanacaste HPV Natural History Study in Costa Rica, compared TCR repertoires among women with different cervical HPV16 outcomes. For cases, the median interval between lesion detection and blood sampling was more than 130 days, with an interquartile range of about 85 to 210 days. Case blood was taken at the visit when the lesion was first identified, whereas control blood was taken when infection was no longer detected.

Every participant had a single incident cervical HPV16 infection, and prevalent HPV16 infections were excluded. Cervical HPV DNA was detected by MY09/MY11 PCR, and genotyping was performed by dot-blot hybridization. About 14 mL of heparinized blood was centrifuged, after which the buffy coat was aliquoted, frozen at -30 degrees C, and then stored at -80 degrees C. Genomic DNA was extracted from buffy coat specimens using QIAGEN kits. On this clone itself: Which antigen it targets is not known. The read ends 3 residues shy of where the CDR3 ends; the end is completed using the germline J gene.

Using the immunoSEQ assay, multiplex PCR amplified TCR beta CDR3 regions from an average of approximately 1.1 ug of genomic DNA per sample. To correct primer bias, the assay used a complete synthetic TCR repertoire to set an amplification baseline. Amplicons were sequenced on the Illumina platform. In the authors' own workflow: Sequences were error-corrected by clustering with frequency ratios and a modified nearest-neighbor algorithm, then analyzed in the immunoSEQ Analyzer with IMGT gene definitions. At each rarefaction depth, TCR richness and evenness were averaged across 20 rarefaction repeats, and samples with fewer sequences than that depth were excluded. Relative abundances of V, D and J genes were compared between groups using Wilcoxon rank sum tests, with FDR correction applied. Blinded duplicates gave an intraclass correlation of over 90% for TCR richness and an average of 76.4% across over 55 gene segments. Entries here come from immuneACCESS through TCRdb and include only in-frame sequences with V and J called. Some clones fail to appear in such tables; in the studies checked, an unresolved V gene covers under half of the shortfall, and the cause of the remainder is unknown. V and J calls plus clone size are reproduced from that table; the DNA served to infer D and trimming. This sample's table carries tens of thousands of clones. The leading ten clones occupy about 0.97% of the sample.

Broader findings and caveats from the paper: By combining richness with V gene abundances, random forest classifiers separated cases from controls with an estimated AUC of 0.75 to 0.9. Across sequencing depths, CIN3+ cases showed significantly higher TCR repertoire richness than controls, but evenness did not differ between the groups. Lower TRBV6-7 relative abundance was observed in cases than in controls (around 0.1% versus 0.15%; Bonferroni P = 0.0008). Whether associations preceded infection or resulted from infection could not be shown with the cross-sectional design, and effector/memory subsets and HPV-specific T cells were not isolated. T-cell numbers per sample were unknown, so richness differences could reflect varying T-cell content rather than repertoire biology.

Measured from the cysteine to the phenylalanine, the CDR3 is 14 residues long. Part of the CDR3 DNA is given, 33 bases translated from base 1. The germline V gene supplies CDR1 MDHEN and CDR2 SYDVKM. V is cut by 5 bases and J by 3 bases, and the space between the germline ends is 14 bases. This receptor was identified in a woman between 18 and 69 years old with a cervical HPV16 infection that either progressed to CIN3+ or cleared (not recorded which). This chain is built from TRBV28 and TRBJ2-7; a tentative D call is TRBD2 (7 bases match). The specimen was blood buffy coat. The encoded CDR3 is CASSLQRGGYEQYF. CDR3 DNA, as far as it was read: TGTGCCAGCAGTCTACAAAGGGGGGGCTACGAG.